This T cell receptor (beta chain) was retrieved from a study of control samples from healthy donors and cancer patients. Here immunoSEQ multiplex PCR was the method, and the copy in TCRdb shows in-frame clones only, minus some. The sample lists 6,000 to 7,500 clones, about 72% occurring once. The sample holds a few counts of this clone. Germline V lookup: CDR1 SGHVS, CDR2 FNYEAQ. V was shortened by 5 bases and J by 6 bases, with 8 bases between the two germline ends. The CDR3 is 12 amino acids. The chain uses TRBV7-6 and TRBJ2-1; D is ambiguous. Input material: formalin-fixed, paraffin-embedded tissue. The TCR was taken from a male donor with melanoma. CDR3 coding DNA: TGTGCCAGCAGCCACCGGAGCAATGAGCAGTTCTTC. It encodes CASSHRSNEQFF.